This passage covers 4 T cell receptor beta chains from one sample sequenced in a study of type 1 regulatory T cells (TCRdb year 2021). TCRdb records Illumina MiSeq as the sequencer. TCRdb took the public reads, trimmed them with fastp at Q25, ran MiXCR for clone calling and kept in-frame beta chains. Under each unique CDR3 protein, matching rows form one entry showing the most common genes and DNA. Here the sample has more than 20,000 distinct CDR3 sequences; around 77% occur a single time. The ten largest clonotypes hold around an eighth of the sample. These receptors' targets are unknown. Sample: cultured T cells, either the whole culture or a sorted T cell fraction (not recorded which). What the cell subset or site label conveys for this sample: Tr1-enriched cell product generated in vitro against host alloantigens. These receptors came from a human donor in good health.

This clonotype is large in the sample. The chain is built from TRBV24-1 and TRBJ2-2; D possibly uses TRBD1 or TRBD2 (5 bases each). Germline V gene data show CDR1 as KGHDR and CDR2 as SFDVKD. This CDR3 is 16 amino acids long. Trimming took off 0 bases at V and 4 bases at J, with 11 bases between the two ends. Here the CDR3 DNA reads TGTGCCACCAGTGATTTGGGGGCCGGGGCCACCGGGGAGCTGTTTTTT. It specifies CATSDLGAGATGELFF.

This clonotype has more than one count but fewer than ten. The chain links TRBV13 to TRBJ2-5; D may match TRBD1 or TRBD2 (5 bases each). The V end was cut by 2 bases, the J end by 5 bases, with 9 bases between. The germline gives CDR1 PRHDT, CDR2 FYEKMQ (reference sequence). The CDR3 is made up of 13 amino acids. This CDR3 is CASSLRQRETQYF. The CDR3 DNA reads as TGTGCCAGCAGCTTAAGACAGCGGGAGACCCAGTACTTC. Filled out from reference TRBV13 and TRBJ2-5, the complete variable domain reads AAGVIQSPRHLIKEKRETATLKCYPIPRHDTVYWYQQGPGQDPQFLISFYEKMQSDKGSIPDRFSAQQFSDYHSELNMSSLELGDSALYFCASSLRQRETQYFGPGTRLLVL.

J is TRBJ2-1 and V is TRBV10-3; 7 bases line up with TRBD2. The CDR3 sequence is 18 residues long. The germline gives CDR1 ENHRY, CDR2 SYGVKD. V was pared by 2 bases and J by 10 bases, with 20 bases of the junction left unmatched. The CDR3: CAISESGDYLSWTMEQFF. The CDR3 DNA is TGTGCCATCAGTGAGAGCGGGGACTATCTATCCTGGACAATGGAGCAGTTCTTC.

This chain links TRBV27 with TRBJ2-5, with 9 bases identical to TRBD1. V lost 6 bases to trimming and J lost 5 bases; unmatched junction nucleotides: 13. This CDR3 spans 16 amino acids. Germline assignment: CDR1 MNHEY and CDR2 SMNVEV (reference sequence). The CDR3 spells CASSPSPRTGVETQYF. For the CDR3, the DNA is TGTGCCAGCAGCCCATCCCCTCGGACAGGGGTTGAGACCCAGTACTTC.